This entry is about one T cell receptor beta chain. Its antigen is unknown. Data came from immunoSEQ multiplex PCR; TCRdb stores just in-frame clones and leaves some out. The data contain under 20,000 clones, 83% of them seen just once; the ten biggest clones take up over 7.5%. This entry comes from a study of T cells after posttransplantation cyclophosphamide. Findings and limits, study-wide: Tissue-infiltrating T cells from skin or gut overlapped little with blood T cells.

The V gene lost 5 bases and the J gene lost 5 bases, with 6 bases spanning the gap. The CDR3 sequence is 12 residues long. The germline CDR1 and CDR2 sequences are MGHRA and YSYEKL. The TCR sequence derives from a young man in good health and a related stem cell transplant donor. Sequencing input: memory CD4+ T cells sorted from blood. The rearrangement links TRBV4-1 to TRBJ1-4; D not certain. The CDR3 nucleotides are TGCGCCAGCAGCTTCGTCAATGAAAAACTGTTTTTT. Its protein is CASSFVNEKLFF.